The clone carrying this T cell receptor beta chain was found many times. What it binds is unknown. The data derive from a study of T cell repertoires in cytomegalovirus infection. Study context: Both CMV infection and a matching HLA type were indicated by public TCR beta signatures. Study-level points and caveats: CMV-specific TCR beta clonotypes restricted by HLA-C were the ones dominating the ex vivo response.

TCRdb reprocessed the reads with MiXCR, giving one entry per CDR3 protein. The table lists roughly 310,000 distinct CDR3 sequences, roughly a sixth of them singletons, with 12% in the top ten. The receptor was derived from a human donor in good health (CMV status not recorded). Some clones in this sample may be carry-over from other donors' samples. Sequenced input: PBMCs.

CDR3 residues: CASRPPGLTEQYF. Written as DNA, the CDR3 is TGTGCCAGCAGACCTCCAGGGTTGACGGAGCAGTACTTC. The genes are TRBV6-2 or TRBV6-3 and TRBJ2-7, with a possible D match to TRBD1 (5 bases). V lost 6 bases and J lost 7, with 16 bases in between. CDR3 size: 13 residues. Germline V gives CDR1 MNHEY, CDR2 SVGEGT.